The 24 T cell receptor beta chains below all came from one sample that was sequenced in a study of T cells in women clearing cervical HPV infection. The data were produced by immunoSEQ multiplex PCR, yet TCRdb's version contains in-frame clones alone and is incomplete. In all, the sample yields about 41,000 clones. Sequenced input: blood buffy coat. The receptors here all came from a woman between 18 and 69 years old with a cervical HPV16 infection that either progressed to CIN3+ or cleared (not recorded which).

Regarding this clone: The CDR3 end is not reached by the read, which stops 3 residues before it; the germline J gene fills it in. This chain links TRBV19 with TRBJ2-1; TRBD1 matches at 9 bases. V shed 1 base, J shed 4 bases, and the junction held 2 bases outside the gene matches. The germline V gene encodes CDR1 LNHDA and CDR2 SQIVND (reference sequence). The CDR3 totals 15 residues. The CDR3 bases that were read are TGTGCCAGTAGTATAGCCGGGACAGGGTACAATGAG. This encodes CASSIAGTGYNE. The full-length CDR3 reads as CASSIAGTGYNEQFF.

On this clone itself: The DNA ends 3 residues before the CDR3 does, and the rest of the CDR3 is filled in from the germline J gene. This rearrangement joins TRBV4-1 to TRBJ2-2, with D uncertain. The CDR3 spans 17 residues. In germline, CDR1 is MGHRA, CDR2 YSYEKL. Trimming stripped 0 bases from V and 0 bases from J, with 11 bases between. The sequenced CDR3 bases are TGCGCCAGCAGCCAAGATTTGAGGCGGACGAACACCGGGGAG. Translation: CASSQDLRRTNTGE. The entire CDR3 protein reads CASSQDLRRTNTGELFF.

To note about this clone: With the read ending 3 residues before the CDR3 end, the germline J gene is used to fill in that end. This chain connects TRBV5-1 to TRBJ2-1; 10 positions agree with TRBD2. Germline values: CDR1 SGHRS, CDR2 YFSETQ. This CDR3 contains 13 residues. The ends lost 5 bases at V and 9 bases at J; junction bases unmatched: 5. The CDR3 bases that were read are TGCGCCAGCAGGGAAAGCGGGAGGGCTGAG. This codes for CASRESGRAE. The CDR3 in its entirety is CASRESGRAEQFF. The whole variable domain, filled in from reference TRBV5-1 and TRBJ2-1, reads KAGVTQTPRYLIKTRGQQVTLSCSPISGHRSVSWYQQTPGQGLQFLFEYFSETQRNKGNFPGRFSGRQFSNSRSEMNVSTLELGDSALYLCASRESGRAEQFFGPGTRLTVL.

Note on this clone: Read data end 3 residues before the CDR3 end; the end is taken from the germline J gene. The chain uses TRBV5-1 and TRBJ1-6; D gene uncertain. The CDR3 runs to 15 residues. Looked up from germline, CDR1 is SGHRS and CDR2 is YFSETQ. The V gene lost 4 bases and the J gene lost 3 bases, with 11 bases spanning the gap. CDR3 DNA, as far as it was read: TGCGCCAGCAGCGCGGGCAACCACTATAATTCACCC. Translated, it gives CASSAGNHYNSP. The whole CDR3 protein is CASSAGNHYNSPLHF.

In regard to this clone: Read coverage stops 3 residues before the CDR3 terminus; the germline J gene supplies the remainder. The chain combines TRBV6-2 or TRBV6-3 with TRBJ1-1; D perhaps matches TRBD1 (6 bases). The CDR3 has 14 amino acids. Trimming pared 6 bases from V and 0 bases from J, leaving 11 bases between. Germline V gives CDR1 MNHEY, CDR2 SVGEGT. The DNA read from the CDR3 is TGTGCCAGCAGACTGACAGGATTGAACACTGAA. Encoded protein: CASRLTGLNTE. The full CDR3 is CASRLTGLNTEAFF.

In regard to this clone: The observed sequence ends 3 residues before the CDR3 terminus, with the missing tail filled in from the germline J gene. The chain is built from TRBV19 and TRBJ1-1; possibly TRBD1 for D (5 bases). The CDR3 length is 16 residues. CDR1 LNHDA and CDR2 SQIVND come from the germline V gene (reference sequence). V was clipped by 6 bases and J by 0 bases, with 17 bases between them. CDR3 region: CASRDKGNGMNTEAFF. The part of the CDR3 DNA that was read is TGTGCCAGTAGGGATAAGGGGAACGGCATGAACACTGAA.

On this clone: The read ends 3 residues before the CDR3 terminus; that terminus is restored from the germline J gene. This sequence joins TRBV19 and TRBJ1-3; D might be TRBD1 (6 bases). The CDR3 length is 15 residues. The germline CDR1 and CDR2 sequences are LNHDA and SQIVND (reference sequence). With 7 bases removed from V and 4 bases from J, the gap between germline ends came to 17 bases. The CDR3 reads CASTLDSLTGNTIYF. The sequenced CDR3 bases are TGTGCCAGTACCCTGGACAGCCTTACGGGAAACACC.

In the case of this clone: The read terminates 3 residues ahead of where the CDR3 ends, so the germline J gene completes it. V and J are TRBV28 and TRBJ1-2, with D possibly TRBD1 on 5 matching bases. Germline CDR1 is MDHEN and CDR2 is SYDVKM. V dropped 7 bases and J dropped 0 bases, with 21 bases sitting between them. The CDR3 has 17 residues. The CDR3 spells CASTVGGGIQTNYGYTF. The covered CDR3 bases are TGTGCCAGCACGGTCGGGGGGGGTATACAAACTAACTATGGC.

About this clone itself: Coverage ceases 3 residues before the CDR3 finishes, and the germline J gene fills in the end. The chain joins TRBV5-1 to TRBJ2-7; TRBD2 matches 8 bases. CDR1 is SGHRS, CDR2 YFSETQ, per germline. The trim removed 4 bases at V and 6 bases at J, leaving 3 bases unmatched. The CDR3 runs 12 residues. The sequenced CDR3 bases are TGCGCCAGCAGCACGGGAGGGGTCGAG. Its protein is CASSTGGVE. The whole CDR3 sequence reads CASSTGGVEQYF.

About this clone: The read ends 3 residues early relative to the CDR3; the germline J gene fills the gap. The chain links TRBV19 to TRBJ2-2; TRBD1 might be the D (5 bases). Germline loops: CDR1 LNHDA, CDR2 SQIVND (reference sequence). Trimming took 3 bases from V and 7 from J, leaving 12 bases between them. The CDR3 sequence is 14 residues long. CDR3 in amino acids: CASSMGRTDGELFF. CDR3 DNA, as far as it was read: TGTGCCAGTAGTATGGGGCGAACGGACGGGGAG.

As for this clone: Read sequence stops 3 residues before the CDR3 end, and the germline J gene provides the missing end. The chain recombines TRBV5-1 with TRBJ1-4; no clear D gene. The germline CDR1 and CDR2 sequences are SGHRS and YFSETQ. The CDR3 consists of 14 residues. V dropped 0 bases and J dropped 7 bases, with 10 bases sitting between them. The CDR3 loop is CASSLEGPVEKLFF. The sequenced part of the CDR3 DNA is TGCGCCAGCAGCTTGGAGGGCCCGGTTGAAAAA.

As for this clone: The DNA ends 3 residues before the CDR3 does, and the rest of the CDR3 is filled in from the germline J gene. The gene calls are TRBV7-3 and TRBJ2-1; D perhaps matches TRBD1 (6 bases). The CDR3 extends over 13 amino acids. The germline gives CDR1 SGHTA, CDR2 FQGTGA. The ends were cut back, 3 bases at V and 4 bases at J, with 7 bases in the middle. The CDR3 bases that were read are TGTGCCAGCAGCTTGGACAGTTACAATGAG. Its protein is CASSLDSYNE. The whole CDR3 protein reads CASSLDSYNEQFF. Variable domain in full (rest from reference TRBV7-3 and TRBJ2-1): GAGVSQTPSNKVTEKGKYVELRCDPISGHTALYWYRQSLGQGPEFLIYFQGTGAADDSGLPNDRFFAVRPEGSVSTLKIQRTERGDSAVYLCASSLDSYNEQFFGPGTRLTVL.

The part of the CDR3 DNA that was read is TGTGCCAGCAGTCTCCAGGGAGGGTTTGATGAG. The encoded protein is CASSLQGGFDE. The CDR3 reads in full as CASSLQGGFDEQFF. The rearrangement uses TRBV12-3 or TRBV12-4 and TRBJ2-1; TRBD2 agrees at 7 bases. The sequence runs out 3 residues before the end of the CDR3; the remainder is reconstructed from the germline J gene. Trimming cost V 5 bases and J 8 bases; bases outside gene matches: 9. CDR3 length: 14 amino acids.

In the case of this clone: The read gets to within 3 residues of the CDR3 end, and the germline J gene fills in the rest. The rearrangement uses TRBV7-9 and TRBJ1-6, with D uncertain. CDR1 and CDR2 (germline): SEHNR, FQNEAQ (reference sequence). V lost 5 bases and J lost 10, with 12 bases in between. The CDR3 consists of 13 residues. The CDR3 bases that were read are TGTGCCAGCAGCCCCTCAGGTCACTCACCC. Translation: CASSPSGHSP. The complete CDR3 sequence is CASSPSGHSPLHF.

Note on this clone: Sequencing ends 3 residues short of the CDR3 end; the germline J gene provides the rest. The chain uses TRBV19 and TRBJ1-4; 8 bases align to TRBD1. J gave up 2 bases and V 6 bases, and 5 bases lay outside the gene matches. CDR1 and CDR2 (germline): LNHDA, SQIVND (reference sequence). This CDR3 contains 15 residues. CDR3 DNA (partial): TGTGCCAGTAGGGTAACAGGGGGGACTAATGAAAAA. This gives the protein CASRVTGGTNEK. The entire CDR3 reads CASRVTGGTNEKLFF.

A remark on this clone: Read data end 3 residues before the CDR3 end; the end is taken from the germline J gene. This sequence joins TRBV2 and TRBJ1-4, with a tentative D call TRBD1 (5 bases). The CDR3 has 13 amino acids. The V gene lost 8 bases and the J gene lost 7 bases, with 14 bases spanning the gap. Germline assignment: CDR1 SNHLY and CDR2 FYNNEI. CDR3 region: CASVRDWGEKLFF. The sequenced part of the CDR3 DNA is TGTGCCAGCGTTCGGGACTGGGGTGAAAAA.

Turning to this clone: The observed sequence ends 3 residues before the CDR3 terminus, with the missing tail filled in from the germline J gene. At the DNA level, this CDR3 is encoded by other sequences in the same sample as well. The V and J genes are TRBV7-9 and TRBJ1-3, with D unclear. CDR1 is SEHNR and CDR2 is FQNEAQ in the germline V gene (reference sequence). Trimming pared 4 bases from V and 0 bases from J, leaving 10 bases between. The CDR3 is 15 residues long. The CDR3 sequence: CASSSTDSSGNTIYF. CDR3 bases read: TGTGCCAGCAGCTCTACAGATTCCTCTGGAAACACC. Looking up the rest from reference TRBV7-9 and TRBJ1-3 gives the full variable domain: DTGVSQNPRHKITKRGQNVTFRCDPISEHNRLYWYRQTLGQGPEFLTYFQNEAQLEKSRLLSDRFSAERPKGSFSTLEIQRTEQGDSAMYLCASSSTDSSGNTIYFGEGSWLTVV.

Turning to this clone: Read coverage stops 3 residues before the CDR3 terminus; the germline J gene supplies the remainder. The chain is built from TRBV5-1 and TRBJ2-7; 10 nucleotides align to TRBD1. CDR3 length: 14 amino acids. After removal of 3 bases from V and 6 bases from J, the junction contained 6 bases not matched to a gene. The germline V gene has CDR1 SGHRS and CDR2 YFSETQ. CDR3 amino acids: CASSSGTGVVEQYF. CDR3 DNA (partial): TGCGCCAGCAGCTCCGGGACAGGGGTCGTCGAG.

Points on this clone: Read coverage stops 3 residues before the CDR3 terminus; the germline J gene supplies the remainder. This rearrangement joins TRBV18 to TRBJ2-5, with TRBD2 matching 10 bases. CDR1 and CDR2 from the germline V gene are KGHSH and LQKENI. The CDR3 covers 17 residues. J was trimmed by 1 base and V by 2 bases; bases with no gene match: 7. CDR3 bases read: TGTGCCAGCTCACCATTTGAAGCGGGGGGGCGCCAAGAGACC. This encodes CASSPFEAGGRQET. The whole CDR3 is CASSPFEAGGRQETQYF.

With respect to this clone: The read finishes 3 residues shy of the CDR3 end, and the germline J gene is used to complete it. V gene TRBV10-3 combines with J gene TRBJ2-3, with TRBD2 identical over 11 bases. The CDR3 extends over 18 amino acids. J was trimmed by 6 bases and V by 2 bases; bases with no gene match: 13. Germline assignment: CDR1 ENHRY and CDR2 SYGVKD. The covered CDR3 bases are TGTGCCATCAGTGAGGGACCGGCTAGCGGGGGGCCTTATGATACG. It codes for CAISEGPASGGPYDT. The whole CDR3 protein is CAISEGPASGGPYDTQYF.

This chain's CDR3 is CASSIWTPNHNEQFF. The CDR3 DNA, read in part, is TGTGCCAGTAGTATCTGGACTCCTAACCACAATGAG. The J gene is TRBJ2-1, the V gene TRBV19, with D possibly matching TRBD2 (5 bases). The observed sequence ends 3 residues before the CDR3 terminus, with the missing tail filled in from the germline J gene. Trimming removed 3 bases at V and 5 bases at J, with 14 bases between. The length of the CDR3 is 15 residues. CDR1 is LNHDA, CDR2 SQIVND, per germline (reference sequence).

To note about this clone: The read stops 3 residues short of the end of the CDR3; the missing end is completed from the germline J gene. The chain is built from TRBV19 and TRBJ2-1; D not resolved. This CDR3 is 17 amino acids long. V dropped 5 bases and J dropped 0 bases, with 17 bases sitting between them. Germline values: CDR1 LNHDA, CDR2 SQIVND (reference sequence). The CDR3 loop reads CASSGAVPMSSYNEQFF. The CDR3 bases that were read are TGTGCCAGTAGTGGCGCGGTCCCCATGAGCTCCTACAATGAG.

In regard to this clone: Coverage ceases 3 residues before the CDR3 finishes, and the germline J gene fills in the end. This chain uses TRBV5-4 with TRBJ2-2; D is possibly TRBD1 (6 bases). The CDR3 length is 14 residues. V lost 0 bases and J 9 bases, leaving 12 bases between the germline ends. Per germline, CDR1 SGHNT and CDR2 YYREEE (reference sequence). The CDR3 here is CASSLAGDRRELFF. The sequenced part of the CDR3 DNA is TGTGCCAGCAGCTTGGCAGGGGATCGAAGGGAG.

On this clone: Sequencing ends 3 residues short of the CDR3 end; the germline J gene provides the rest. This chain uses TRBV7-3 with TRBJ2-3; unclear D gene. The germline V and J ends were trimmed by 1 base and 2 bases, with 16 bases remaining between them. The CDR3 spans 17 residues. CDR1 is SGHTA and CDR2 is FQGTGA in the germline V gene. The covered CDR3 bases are TGTGCCAGCAGCTTAAGCCCAGCGAGTCACTCCACAGATACG. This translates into CASSLSPASHSTDT. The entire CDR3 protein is CASSLSPASHSTDTQYF.